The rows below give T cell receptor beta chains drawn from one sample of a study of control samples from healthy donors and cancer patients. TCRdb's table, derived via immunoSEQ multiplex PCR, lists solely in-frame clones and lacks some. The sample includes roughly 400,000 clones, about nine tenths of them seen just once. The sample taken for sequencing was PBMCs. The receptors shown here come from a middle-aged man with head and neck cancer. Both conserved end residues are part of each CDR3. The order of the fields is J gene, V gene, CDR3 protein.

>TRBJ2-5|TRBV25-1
CASSRTGFNGLGETQYF
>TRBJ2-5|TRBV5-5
CASSFGREETQYF
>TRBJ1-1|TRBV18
CASSPDLNTEAFF
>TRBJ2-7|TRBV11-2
CASSFSPGYEQYF
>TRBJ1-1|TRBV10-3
CAISMQGNTEAFF
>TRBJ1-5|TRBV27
CASSPVRGQGNQPQHF
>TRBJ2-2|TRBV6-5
CASSQKGGVGELFF
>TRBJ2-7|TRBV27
CASRPKGVYEQYF
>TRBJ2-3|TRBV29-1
CSVEATRADTQYF
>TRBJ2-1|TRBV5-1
CASTLLAASYNEQFF
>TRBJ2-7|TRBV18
CASSPSIDPLSEQYF
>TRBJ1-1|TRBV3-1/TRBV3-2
CASSPIGNEEAFF
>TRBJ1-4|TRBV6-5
CASSPTQDNEKLFF
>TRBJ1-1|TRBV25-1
CASSEYRKGGAEAFF
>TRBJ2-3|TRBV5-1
CASSLYSQREFTDTQYF
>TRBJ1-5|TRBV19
CASVDREKGGNQPQHF
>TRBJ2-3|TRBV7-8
CASSPSGGFQYF
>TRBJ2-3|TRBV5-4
CASSLGGGQGTQYF
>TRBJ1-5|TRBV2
CASSEGGRADQPQHF
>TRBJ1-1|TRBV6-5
CASSYSVRVHTEAFF
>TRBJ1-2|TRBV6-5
CASRRPVGGYTF
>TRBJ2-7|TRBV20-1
CSASKGLDEQYF
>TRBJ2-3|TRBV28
CASSPPAAIRGADTQYF
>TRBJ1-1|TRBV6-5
CASSTRQGPEAFF
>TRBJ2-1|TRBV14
CASSQVGSYNEQFF
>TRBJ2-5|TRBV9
CASSSQGARGETQYF
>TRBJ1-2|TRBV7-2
CASSLVRAEEIYGYTF